A selection of T cell receptor beta chains follows, all from one sample in a study of vaccination and CD4 T cells after COVID-19. MiXCR was run by TCRdb on the PCR reads, yielding one entry per CDR3 protein. This sample has 9,500 to 10,000 distinct CDR3 sequences; roughly half occur once, and the top ten carry approximately 39%. No cognate antigen is known for these TCRs. The material sequenced was CD4+ T cells from blood, cultured in vitro. The receptors shown here come from a human donor who had recovered from COVID-19. The conserved cysteine and the conserved F or W are not part of the CDR3 here. Each record gives: J gene, V gene, CDR3 protein.

J: TRBJ1-5; V: TRBV20-1; CDR3: SAPRGIWQPQH
J: TRBJ2-1; V: TRBV7-7; CDR3: ASSIDRAEYNEQF
J: TRBJ1-6; V: TRBV12-3/TRBV12-4; CDR3: ASSLWDRGNSPLH
J: TRBJ2-7; V: TRBV2; CDR3: ASRGTGVHEQY
J: TRBJ1-5; V: TRBV12-3/TRBV12-4; CDR3: ASSFRGGNQPQH
J: TRBJ2-7; V: TRBV7-6; CDR3: ASSHPGLASEQY
J: TRBJ2-1; V: TRBV30; CDR3: AWSGGSYNEQF
J: TRBJ1-1; V: TRBV12-3/TRBV12-4; CDR3: ASSLFGRIGAF
J: TRBJ2-1; V: TRBV7-6; CDR3: ASSLDRQNDEQF
J: TRBJ1-1; V: TRBV6-1; CDR3: ASTQPTEGSTAF
J: TRBJ1-1; V: TRBV7-8; CDR3: ASSRVSGGVNTEAF
J: TRBJ2-5; V: TRBV7-6; CDR3: ASSLVGGPRETQY
J: TRBJ1-2; V: TRBV29-1; CDR3: SVPRGGAGYGYT
J: TRBJ2-6; V: TRBV2; CDR3: ASSRDRGAGANVLT
J: TRBJ2-1; V: TRBV25-1; CDR3: ASSRIEQF
J: TRBJ1-5; V: TRBV2; CDR3: ASSEITGGDQPQH
J: TRBJ2-3; V: TRBV2; CDR3: ASRGFGGTQY
J: TRBJ2-7; V: TRBV7-9; CDR3: ASSLGQAPYEQY
J: TRBJ2-5; V: TRBV5-1; CDR3: ASSLTGETQY
J: TRBJ2-5; V: TRBV12-3/TRBV12-4; CDR3: ASRGGETQY
J: TRBJ1-6; V: TRBV7-2; CDR3: ASSLDTGLINSPLH
J: TRBJ2-1; V: TRBV7-2; CDR3: ASSQFSGGAFNEQF
J: TRBJ1-4; V: TRBV27; CDR3: ASSPQGPGEKLF
J: TRBJ2-7; V: TRBV19; CDR3: ASSMAGTGFVGGPEQY
J: TRBJ1-5; V: TRBV5-6; CDR3: ASSLLGQGSHQPQH
J: TRBJ2-5; V: TRBV12-3/TRBV12-4; CDR3: ASSDLTWTGGQETQY
J: TRBJ2-3; V: TRBV7-2; CDR3: ASSSQRGSTDTQY
J: TRBJ2-7; V: TRBV18; CDR3: ASSPPGLLYEQY
J: TRBJ1-2; V: TRBV2; CDR3: ASSGGKAGGYYGYT
J: TRBJ1-1; V: TRBV30; CDR3: AWSVSRSSTEAF
J: TRBJ1-1; V: TRBV19; CDR3: ASTKLLVNTEAF
J: TRBJ2-5; V: TRBV11-3; CDR3: ASSFWGVEETQY
J: TRBJ1-2; V: TRBV25-1; CDR3: ASSEGDRVGYT
J: TRBJ1-2; V: TRBV6-1; CDR3: ASSEAGGIAYGYT
J: TRBJ1-2; V: TRBV19; CDR3: ASRGTGRGDGYT
J: TRBJ1-2; V: TRBV20-1; CDR3: SASTGGSYGYT
J: TRBJ2-7; V: TRBV6-2/TRBV6-3; CDR3: ASSYRGQGFIAYEQY
J: TRBJ1-2; V: TRBV30; CDR3: AWSVTREVYGYT